This T cell receptor (beta chain) was observed in a study of T cell responses to AZD1222 COVID-19 vaccine. Study outcomes and limitations: Across spike, vaccine-associated CD4 TCRs were found, dominant at 160-218 and 743-854. Targets within unmutated variant regions were reportedly found for nearly half of spike-specific TCRs. Two doses of AZD1222 preceded a rise in Spike-specific TCR breadth and depth. Most donors were white British and more were female, and clonal diversity was possibly underestimated.

Germline-derived CDR1 and CDR2 are MDHEN and SYDVKM. This CDR3 has 11 residues. Trimming left V 6 bases short and J 5 bases short, with 4 bases between. For this clone: No antigen is known for it.

Using immunoSEQ multiplex PCR, the repertoire was profiled, and TCRdb retains in-frame clones only, with some absent. The profile shows tens of thousands of clones, 92% of them singletons. The sequence was collected from an adult who received the AZD1222 COVID-19 vaccine. The sample consisted of peripheral blood, taken 28 days after the second AZD1222 dose. The rearrangement joins TRBV28 to TRBJ1-4; no clear D. The CDR3 region is CASRLNEKLFF. In DNA form, the CDR3 reads TGTGCCAGCAGACTAAATGAAAAACTGTTTTTT.